Listed below are T cell receptor beta chains from one sample, sequenced in a study of CXCR3-negative and CXCR3-positive naive CD8 T cells. TCRdb reworked the 5' RACE reads into one entry per CDR3 protein, no DNA. The table gives 110,000 or so distinct CDR3 sequences; the top ten clones make up about 0.35% of it. Sequences were obtained from naive CXCR3+ CD8+ T cells from blood. Receptors originate from a human donor in good health. Some clones in this sample may be carry-over from other donors' samples. CDR3s include the opening cysteine and the closing phenylalanine or tryptophan. The order of the fields is CDR3 protein, J gene, V gene.

CASSQDFRQIYGYTF TRBJ1-2 TRBV4-3
CASSVDASGYNEQFF TRBJ2-1 TRBV9
CASTPSQGLIREQYF TRBJ2-7 TRBV2
CASSLSGRVYEQYF TRBJ2-7 TRBV27
CASSNWTSGRNEQYF TRBJ2-7 TRBV28
CSARDQEGRDTEAFF TRBJ1-1 TRBV20-1
CASSKGTGTQETQYF TRBJ2-5 TRBV21-1
CASSQDYQALGSYEQYF TRBJ2-7 TRBV4-1
CASSFAGATDTQYF TRBJ2-3 TRBV27
CASSSYRGSSYEQYF TRBJ2-7 TRBV7-2
CSARDRSDYEQYF TRBJ2-7 TRBV20-1
CASSSEQGGSPLHF TRBJ1-6 TRBV7-6
CSVESDLAWQFF TRBJ2-1 TRBV29-1
CASSLWPQGGETQYF TRBJ2-5 TRBV5-1
CASSGPQWLPNQPQHF TRBJ1-5 TRBV7-8
CATSRDFQGGEQYF TRBJ2-7 TRBV15
CASSSGGTSYEQYF TRBJ2-7 TRBV7-6
CASSEGLAGYNEQFF TRBJ2-1 TRBV10-1
CSGRRGPLGTDTQYF TRBJ2-3 TRBV20-1
CASSVGTGVYDTQYF TRBJ2-3 TRBV2